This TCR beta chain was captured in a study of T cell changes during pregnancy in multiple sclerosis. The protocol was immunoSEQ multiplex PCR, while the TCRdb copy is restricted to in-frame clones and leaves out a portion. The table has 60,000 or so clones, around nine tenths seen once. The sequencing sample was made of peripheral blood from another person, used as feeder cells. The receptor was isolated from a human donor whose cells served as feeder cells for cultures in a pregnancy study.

The CDR3 protein is CATKGEGSGGATDTQYF. As DNA, the CDR3 is TGTGCCACCAAAGGGGAGGGTAGCGGAGGAGCCACAGATACGCAGTATTTT. The chain couples TRBV19 to TRBJ2-3; 7 bases align to TRBD2. The ends lost 10 bases at V and 2 bases at J; junction bases unmatched: 18. In germline, CDR1 is LNHDA, CDR2 SQIVND (reference sequence). CDR3 size: 17 residues.